What follows are 19 T cell receptor beta chains derived from one specimen sequenced in a study of blood T cell repertoires in COVID-19 (dated by TCRdb to the early 2020s). Receptors were amplified or captured by the immunoSEQ multiplex PCR assay. Sourced from immuneACCESS, this table was stored by TCRdb with only in-frame sequences that have V and J called. A share of the clones is absent; for the studies checked, an unresolved V gene accounts for under half, and the remainder has no known explanation. This sample lists approximately 200,000 clones; about four fifths were detected once. Over 9.5% of the sample rests with the top ten. Sequenced: PBMCs or T cells enriched from blood (not recorded which). The receptor source for this set is a man in his forties or fifties who had recovered from COVID-19.

The gene calls are TRBV3-1 (or the pseudogene TRBV3-2) and TRBJ2-7; 11 bases are a match to TRBD2. V dropped 0 bases and J dropped 3; count of bases not matched to a gene: 4. The length of the CDR3 is 16 residues. Germline V gives CDR1 LGHDT, CDR2 YNNKEL (reference sequence). The CDR3 bases are TGTGCCAGCAGCCAAGACCGACTAGCGGGGATCTACGAGCAGTACGTC. This translates into CASSQDRLAGIYEQYV.

The rearrangement links TRBV18 to TRBJ1-2, with TRBD1 identical over 8 bases. In germline, CDR1 is KGHSH, CDR2 LQKENI. Trimming removed 3 bases from V and 3 bases from J; junction bases left unmatched: 3. The CDR3 is made up of 14 amino acids. The CDR3 DNA reads as TGTGCCAGCTCACCGGGACAGGACCACTATGGCTACACCTTC. Encoded protein: CASSPGQDHYGYTF.

This clone has only a few counts. The chain links TRBV28 to TRBJ1-3; a possible D gene is TRBD1 (5 bases). V lost 4 bases and J lost 3, with 13 bases in between. Germline V lookup: CDR1 MDHEN, CDR2 SYDVKM. The CDR3 has 15 residues. The DNA of the CDR3 is TGTGCCAGCAGTTCTGGATCGGGGGGTGGAAACACCATATATTTT. This encodes CASSSGSGGGNTIYF.

The chain links TRBV29-1 to TRBJ2-7; D possibly corresponds to TRBD1 (5 bases). The CDR3 runs 11 residues. CDR1 and CDR2 (germline): SQVTM, ANQGSEA. The V end lost 6 bases, the J end lost 6 bases, and 12 bases lay between the germline ends. The CDR3, as DNA: TGCAGCGTCGCGACAGAGGTCGAGCAGTACTTC. Residues: CSVATEVEQYF.

The chain is built from TRBV19 and TRBJ2-7; 14 bases are a match to TRBD2. Germline CDR1 LNHDA, CDR2 SQIVND (reference sequence). This CDR3 region has 17 residues. J was trimmed by 5 bases and V by 1 base; bases with no gene match: 7. CDR3 residues: CASSIGGLAGALNEQYF. The CDR3 DNA sequence: TGTGCCAGTAGTATAGGGGGACTAGCGGGAGCTTTGAACGAGCAGTACTTC.

The V gene is TRBV7-6, the J gene TRBJ2-5, with a possible D match to TRBD2 (5 bases). V gave up 5 bases and J gave up 0 bases, with 10 bases separating them. The CDR3 is 14 amino acids. Germline CDR1 and CDR2: SGHVS and FNYEAQ. The CDR3 region is CASSPLSDQETQYF. In nucleotides, the CDR3 is TGTGCCAGCAGCCCACTTAGCGACCAAGAGACCCAGTACTTC.

The chain carries TRBV5-1 and TRBJ2-7, with 7 positions matching TRBD2. The germline gives CDR1 SGHRS, CDR2 YFSETQ. J lost 3 bases, V lost 7 bases, and 13 bases had no gene match. The CDR3 has 15 residues. The CDR3 protein is CASRREENGNYEQYF. The CDR3 nucleotides read TGCGCCAGCCGCCGGGAGGAGAACGGGAACTACGAGCAGTACTTC. Filled out from reference TRBV5-1 and TRBJ2-7, the complete variable domain reads KAGVTQTPRYLIKTRGQQVTLSCSPISGHRSVSWYQQTPGQGLQFLFEYFSETQRNKGNFPGRFSGRQFSNSRSEMNVSTLELGDSALYLCASRREENGNYEQYFGPGTRLTVT.

The V and J genes are TRBV5-4 and TRBJ1-3; D might be TRBD1 (6 bases). V dropped 2 bases and J dropped 0 bases, with 15 bases sitting between them. There are 17 residues in the CDR3. The V gene's germline CDR1 is SGHNT and CDR2 YYREEE (reference sequence). This CDR3 is CASSFYRTASSGNTIYF. The DNA for the CDR3 is TGTGCCAGCAGCTTCTACAGGACAGCGAGCTCTGGAAACACCATATATTTT.

The chain links TRBV9 to TRBJ1-5; D gene uncertain. Looked up from germline, CDR1 is SGDLS and CDR2 is YYNGEE. Between the trimmed V and J ends, which lost 4 bases and 0 bases, there was a span of 14 bases. CDR3 length: 16 amino acids. This CDR3 is CASSPDGPNSNQPQHF. CDR3 sequence (DNA): TGTGCCAGCAGCCCCGATGGCCCCAATAGCAATCAGCCCCAGCATTTT.

This clone is categorized as medium-sized. The chain couples TRBV4-3 to TRBJ2-1, with 10 bases matching TRBD2. The CDR3 has 16 residues. V lost 1 base to trimming and J lost 0 bases; unmatched junction nucleotides: 0. Per germline, CDR1 LGHNA and CDR2 YSLEER. The CDR3 region is CASSQGLAGSYNEQFF. In DNA form, the CDR3 reads TGCGCCAGCAGCCAAGGACTAGCGGGCTCCTACAATGAGCAGTTCTTC.

J is TRBJ2-3 and V is TRBV4-3; D gene unclear. V lost 1 base and J lost 1, with 9 bases in between. Looked up from germline, CDR1 is LGHNA and CDR2 is YSLEER. The CDR3 loop spans 15 amino acids. The CDR3 loop reads CASSQGSRGTDTQYF. As DNA, the CDR3 is TGCGCCAGCAGCCAAGGGAGCAGAGGCACAGATACGCAGTATTTT.

This clone appeared a few times. This chain uses TRBV4-2 with TRBJ1-1; D ambiguous. Germline V gives CDR1 LGHNA, CDR2 YNFKEQ. This CDR3 spans 15 amino acids. The V and J ends lost 1 base and 2 bases respectively, with 11 bases between them. The CDR3 is CASSQGGRENTEAFF. In DNA form, the CDR3 reads TGTGCCAGCAGCCAAGGAGGGAGGGAAAACACTGAAGCTTTCTTT.

V usage is TRBV4-1 and J usage is TRBJ1-2, with D perhaps TRBD1 (5 bases). The V gene lost 4 bases and the J gene lost 3 bases, with 12 bases spanning the gap. The CDR3 is made up of 14 amino acids. CDR1 and CDR2 from the germline V gene are MGHRA and YSYEKL. The DNA of the CDR3 is TGCGCCAGCAGCCCTCCGGGGGAGGACTATGGCTACACCTTC. Its protein is CASSPPGEDYGYTF.

V is TRBV6-5 and J is TRBJ2-3, with 14 bases fitting TRBD2. Germline V CDR1 and CDR2: MNHEY, SVGAGI. This CDR3 has 15 residues. V dropped 2 bases and J dropped 6; count of bases not matched to a gene: 1. In DNA, the CDR3 is TGTGCCAGCAGTTACGGGACTAGCGGGAGTGATACGCAGTATTTT. As protein: CASSYGTSGSDTQYF.

The chain employs TRBV6-2 or TRBV6-3 and TRBJ1-1, with 7 positions matching TRBD1. Germline V gene sequence: CDR1 MNHEY, CDR2 SVGEGT. V gave up 4 bases and J gave up 5 bases; unmatched junction bases: 7. The CDR3 is 14 residues long. The CDR3 DNA reads TGTGCCAGCAGTTGGACAGGAGGGGGGACTGAAGCTTTCTTT. Its translation: CASSWTGGGTEAFF.

J is TRBJ1-3 and V is TRBV28, with TRBD1 matching 9 bases. Trimming cost V 3 bases and J 6 bases; bases outside gene matches: 3. The CDR3 consists of 14 residues. Germline V gives CDR1 MDHEN, CDR2 SYDVKM. In DNA, the CDR3 is TGTGCCAGCAGTTTGGACAGGGGTACAAACACCATATATTTT. Amino acid sequence: CASSLDRGTNTIYF.

The gene calls are TRBV3-1 (or the pseudogene TRBV3-2) and TRBJ2-1; maybe TRBD2 (6 bases). Germline V gene data show CDR1 as LGHDT and CDR2 as YNNKEL (reference sequence). CDR3 size: 16 residues. V dropped 1 base and J dropped 8 bases, with 18 bases sitting between them. The CDR3 reads CASSQVATSNEDEQFF. Written as DNA, the CDR3 is TGTGCCAGCAGCCAAGTGGCCACTAGCAATGAGGATGAGCAGTTCTTC.

This clone was seen a single time. The J gene is TRBJ2-2, the V gene TRBV30, with TRBD1 matching 10 bases. CDR1 and CDR2 (germline): GTSNPN, SVGIG (reference sequence). CDR3 length: 20 residues. V shed 4 bases and J 1 base; nucleotides not matched to a gene: 18. CDR3 protein: CAWIPQTRDRGYLNTGELFF. Here the CDR3 DNA reads TGTGCCTGGATCCCCCAAACCCGGGACAGGGGATACCTGAACACCGGGGAGCTGTTTTTT.

A few counts support this clone. The chain recombines TRBV7-2 with TRBJ1-3; 7 bases are shared with TRBD1. This CDR3 contains 18 residues. The V gene end was trimmed by 5 bases and the J gene end by 1 base; junction bases not matched to a gene: 14. CDR1 and CDR2 from the germline V gene are SGHTA and FQGNSA. The DNA of the CDR3 is TGTGCCAGCAGCCCCGCATGGGGACAGCAAGCTTCTGGAAACACCATATATTTT. Amino acids: CASSPAWGQQASGNTIYF.